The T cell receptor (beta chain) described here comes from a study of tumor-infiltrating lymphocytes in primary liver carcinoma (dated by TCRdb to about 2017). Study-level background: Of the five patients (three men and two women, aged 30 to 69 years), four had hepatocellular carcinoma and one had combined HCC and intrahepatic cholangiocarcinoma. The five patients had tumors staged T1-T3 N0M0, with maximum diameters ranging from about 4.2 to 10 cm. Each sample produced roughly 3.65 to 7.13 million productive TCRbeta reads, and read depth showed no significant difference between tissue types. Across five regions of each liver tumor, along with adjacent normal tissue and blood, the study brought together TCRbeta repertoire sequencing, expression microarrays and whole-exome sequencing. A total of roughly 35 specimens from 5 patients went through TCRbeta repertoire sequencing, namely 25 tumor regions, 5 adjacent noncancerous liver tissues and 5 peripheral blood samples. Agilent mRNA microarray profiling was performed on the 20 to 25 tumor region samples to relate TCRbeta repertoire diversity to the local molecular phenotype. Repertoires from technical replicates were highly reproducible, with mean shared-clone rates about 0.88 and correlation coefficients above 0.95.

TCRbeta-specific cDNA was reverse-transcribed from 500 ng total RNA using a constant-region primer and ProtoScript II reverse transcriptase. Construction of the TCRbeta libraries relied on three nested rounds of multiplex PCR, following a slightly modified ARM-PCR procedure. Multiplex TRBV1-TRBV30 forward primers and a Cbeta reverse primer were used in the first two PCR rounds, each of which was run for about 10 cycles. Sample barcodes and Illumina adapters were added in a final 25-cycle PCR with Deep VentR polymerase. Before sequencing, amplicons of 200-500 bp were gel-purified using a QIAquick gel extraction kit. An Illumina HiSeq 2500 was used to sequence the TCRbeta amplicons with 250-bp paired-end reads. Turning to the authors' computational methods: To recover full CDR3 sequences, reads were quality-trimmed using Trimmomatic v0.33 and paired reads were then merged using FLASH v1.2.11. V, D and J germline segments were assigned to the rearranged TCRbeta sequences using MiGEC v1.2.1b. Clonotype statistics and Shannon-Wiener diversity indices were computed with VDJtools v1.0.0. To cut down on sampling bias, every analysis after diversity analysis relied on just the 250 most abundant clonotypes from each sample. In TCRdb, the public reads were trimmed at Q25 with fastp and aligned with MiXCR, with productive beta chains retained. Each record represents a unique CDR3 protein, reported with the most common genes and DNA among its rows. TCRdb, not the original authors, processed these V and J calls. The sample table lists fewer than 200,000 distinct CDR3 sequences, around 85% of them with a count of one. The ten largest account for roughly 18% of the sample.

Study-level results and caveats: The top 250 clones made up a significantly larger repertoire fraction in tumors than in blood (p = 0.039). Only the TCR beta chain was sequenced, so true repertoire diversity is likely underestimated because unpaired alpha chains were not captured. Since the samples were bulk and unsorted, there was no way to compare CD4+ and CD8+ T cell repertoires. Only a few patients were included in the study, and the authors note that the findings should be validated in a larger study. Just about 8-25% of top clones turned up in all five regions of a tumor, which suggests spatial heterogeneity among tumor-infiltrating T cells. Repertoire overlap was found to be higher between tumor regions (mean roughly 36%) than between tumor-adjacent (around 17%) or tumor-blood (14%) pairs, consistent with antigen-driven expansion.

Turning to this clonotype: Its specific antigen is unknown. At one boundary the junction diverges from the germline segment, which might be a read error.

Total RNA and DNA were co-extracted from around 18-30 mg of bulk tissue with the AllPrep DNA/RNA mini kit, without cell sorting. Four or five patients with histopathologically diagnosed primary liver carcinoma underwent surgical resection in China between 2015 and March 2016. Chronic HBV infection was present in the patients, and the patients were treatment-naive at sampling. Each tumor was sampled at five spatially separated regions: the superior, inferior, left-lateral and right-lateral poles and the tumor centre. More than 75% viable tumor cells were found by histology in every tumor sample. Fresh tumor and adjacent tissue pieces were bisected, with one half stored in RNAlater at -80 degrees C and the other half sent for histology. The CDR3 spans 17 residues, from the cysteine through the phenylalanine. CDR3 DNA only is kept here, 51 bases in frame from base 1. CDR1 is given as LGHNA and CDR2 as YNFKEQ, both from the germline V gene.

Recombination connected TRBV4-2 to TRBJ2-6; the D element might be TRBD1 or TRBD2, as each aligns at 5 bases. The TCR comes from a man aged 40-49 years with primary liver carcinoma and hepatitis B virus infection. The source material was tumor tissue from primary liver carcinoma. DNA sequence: TGTGCCAGCAGCCGTCAGACAGATGGCTCTGGGACCAATGTCCTGACTTTC. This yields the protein CASSRQTDGSGTNVLTF.